Here is one T cell receptor (beta chain) with its context. Its target is not known. PCR involved 60 Vbeta and 13 Jbeta primers. In the original analysis: Unique TCR beta chains totaled some 78 million in a later count, with 8.5 million to 12 million of them shared. The repertoire was sequenced with immunoSEQ multiplex PCR; TCRdb's copy has only in-frame clones and lacks some. D and trimming come from the DNA, and the V and J calls and clone size come from that table. This sample yields over 150,000 clones, of which roughly 88% are seen a single time; around 1.3% belongs to the top ten. These data are taken from a study of cytomegalovirus exposure and HLA in healthy donors. Study background: Early released data had 80 million or so unique TCRs, all coming from HLA-typed donors. Study findings and constraints: Analyses of presence and absence presupposed an approximately uniform sequencing depth across donors.

V dropped 6 bases and J dropped 6; count of bases not matched to a gene: 9. In germline, CDR1 is SQVTM, CDR2 ANQGSEA. This CDR3 has 15 residues. The sample was PBMCs. This rearrangement joins TRBV29-1 to TRBJ2-1, with 12 bases matching TRBD1. This TCR was recovered from a boy between 2 and 10 years old in good health and CMV-seronegative. The CDR3 nucleotides are TGCAGCGTCGACCTGGGACAGGGGGCAGTCAATGAGCAGTTCTTC. Translated: CSVDLGQGAVNEQFF.